Following are 8 T cell receptor beta chains from one sample sequenced in a study of blood T cell repertoires in COVID-19. Measured with immunoSEQ multiplex PCR; TCRdb has only the in-frame clones, and not every one. The repertoire holds more than 150,000 clones, with under 90% as singletons. Sequencing used peripheral blood. The receptors were sampled from a man aged 40-49 years with acute or convalescent COVID-19.

J is TRBJ1-4 and V is TRBV7-9; D unclear. V was pared by 4 bases and J by 8 bases, with 17 bases between. The CDR3 is 15 residues long. CDR1 and CDR2 (germline): SEHNR, FQNEAQ (reference sequence). DNA for the CDR3: TGTGCCAGCAGCTACCCCACGGACTTATCAGAAAAACTGTTTTTT. Its translation: CASSYPTDLSEKLFF.

In nucleotides, the CDR3 is TGTGCCAGCAGTTCCACAGGGGTTTTCGATCAGCCCCAGCATTTT. This encodes CASSSTGVFDQPQHF. V gene TRBV6-5 combines with J gene TRBJ1-5; 7 nucleotides align to TRBD1. Germline CDR1 reads MNHEY; CDR2 reads SVGAGI. The CDR3 is made up of 15 amino acids. J lost 5 bases, V lost 4 bases, and 8 bases had no gene match.

The chain couples TRBV28 to TRBJ1-5; no definite D call. Germline loops: CDR1 MDHEN, CDR2 SYDVKM. With 1 base removed from V and 2 bases from J, the gap between germline ends came to 9 bases. This CDR3 is 15 amino acids long. The CDR3 is CASSLYGSGNQPQHF. The CDR3 DNA sequence: TGTGCCAGCAGTTTATATGGGAGCGGCAATCAGCCCCAGCATTTT.

This rearrangement joins TRBV9 to TRBJ2-7; 9 bases align to TRBD2. Germline V gene data show CDR1 as SGDLS and CDR2 as YYNGEE. The CDR3 totals 15 residues. Trimming cost V 2 bases and J 4 bases; bases outside gene matches: 7. CDR3 DNA: TGTGCCAGCAGCGTCGGCCTAGCGGGGAAGTACGAGCAGTACTTC. It codes for CASSVGLAGKYEQYF.

The J gene is TRBJ2-5, the V gene TRBV7-9; TRBD2 aligns across 11 bases. The germline CDR1 and CDR2 sequences are SEHNR and FQNEAQ (reference sequence). CDR3 length: 15 amino acids. Germline trimming cut 8 bases from V and 5 bases from J; bases unmatched to any gene: 10. The CDR3 coding sequence is TGTGCCAGCGCCCACACTAGCGGGGGTGGCGAGACCCAGTACTTC. This encodes CASAHTSGGGETQYF.

The genes are TRBV15 and TRBJ2-3; 10 bases agree with TRBD1. This CDR3 is 15 amino acids long. V gave up 6 bases and J gave up 7 bases; unmatched junction bases: 10. From germline, CDR1 is LNHNV and CDR2 YYDKDF (reference sequence). Written as DNA, the CDR3 is TGTGCCACCAGTCCCGACGGGACAGGGGTAAATACGCAGTATTTT. This gives the protein CATSPDGTGVNTQYF.

V usage is TRBV4-1 and J usage is TRBJ1-4; D is undetermined. Germline V gives CDR1 MGHRA, CDR2 YSYEKL. This CDR3 comprises 18 residues. V lost 0 bases and J 3 bases, leaving 17 bases between the germline ends. Here the CDR3 reads CASSQESPYGVPNEKLFF. In nucleotides, the CDR3 is TGCGCCAGCAGCCAAGAGTCCCCCTACGGGGTCCCTAATGAAAAACTGTTTTTT.

This clone was picked up one time. The CDR3, as DNA: TGTGCCAGCACCGAACGGGACAGGGGGTTTGAAGCTTTCTTT. Translating it yields CASTERDRGFEAFF. The chain uses TRBV6-5 and TRBJ1-1; the match to TRBD1 covers 11 bases. The CDR3 has 14 amino acids. CDR1 MNHEY and CDR2 SVGAGI come from the germline V gene. Germline trimming cut 7 bases from V and 7 bases from J; bases unmatched to any gene: 8.